This T cell receptor beta chain is drawn from a study of cytomegalovirus exposure and HLA in healthy donors. 60 Vbeta and 13 Jbeta primers were used in PCR. Only in-frame clones appear in the TCRdb table, and some are missing; sequencing was by immunoSEQ multiplex PCR. The table records roughly 120,000 clones, approximately 74% of them present only once. The V gene's germline CDR1 is MRHNA and CDR2 SNTAGT. V gave up 6 bases and J gave up 5 bases; unmatched junction bases: 3. The CDR3 consists of 14 residues. The table lists this clone with a few counts. The receptor was isolated from a man aged 35-49 years in good health and CMV-seropositive. V and J are TRBV6-4 and TRBJ2-2; TRBD1 matches at 10 bases. The specimen sequenced was PBMCs. The CDR3 loop reads CASSRDRGTGELFF. The CDR3 DNA reads as TGTGCCAGCAGCAGGGACAGGGGTACCGGGGAGCTGTTTTTT.